Each of the 10 T cell receptor beta chains below was sequenced from the same sample in a study of T cells after yellow fever vaccination. TCRdb called the 5' RACE reads again in MiXCR, with one record for every CDR3 protein. Here the sample spans more than 300,000 distinct CDR3 sequences, 6.8% being singletons. Sequencing used PBMCs, obtained roughly 47 days after the first yellow fever vaccination. The receptors were gathered from a young man who received the YFV17D yellow fever vaccine.

This clonotype occurred many times. The rearrangement joins TRBV5-1 to TRBJ1-1; the match to TRBD1 covers 7 bases. Unmatched junction bases numbered 13, after V lost 4 bases and J lost 4 bases. The CDR3 sequence is 16 residues long. Looked up from germline, CDR1 is SGHRS and CDR2 is YFSETQ. The DNA of the CDR3 is TGCGCCAGCAGCCTCGGACAGGCCCCCCGTAGCACTGAAGCTTTCTTT. Protein sequence: CASSLGQAPRSTEAFF.

This clonotype has just a few counts. The V and J genes are TRBV5-1 and TRBJ1-1; 9 nucleotides align to TRBD1. Trimming took 4 bases from V and 1 from J; bases not matched to a gene: 5. The germline CDR1 and CDR2 sequences are SGHRS and YFSETQ. This CDR3 has 15 residues. CDR3 region: CASSPGDRENTEAFF. CDR3 nucleotides: TGCGCCAGCAGCCCAGGGGACAGGGAGAACACTGAAGCTTTCTTT.

This clonotype was picked up a small number of times. The chain links TRBV12-3 or TRBV12-4 to TRBJ1-2; D is ambiguous. This CDR3 spans 15 amino acids. V shed 1 base and J shed 7 bases, with 16 bases lying between them. CDR3 in DNA: TGTGCCAGCAGTTTAGAAGAGGCCCCTACCCTTGGCTACACCTTC. Its protein is CASSLEEAPTLGYTF.

V and J are TRBV18 and TRBJ2-5; tentatively, D is TRBD1 or TRBD2 (6 bases each). This CDR3 region has 16 residues. Per the germline V gene, CDR1 is KGHSH and CDR2 is LQKENI. V was clipped by 6 bases and J by 0 bases, with 17 bases between them. The CDR3: CASSPGAPLYQETQYF. For the CDR3, the DNA is TGTGCCAGCTCTCCGGGGGCCCCCCTGTACCAAGAGACCCAGTACTTC.

With regard to this clonotype: Since a much larger clone is just one base distant, this may be a read error. The rearrangement links TRBV20-1 to TRBJ2-1, with a tentative D call TRBD2 (5 bases). V gave up 0 bases and J gave up 9 bases, with 15 bases separating them. Germline assignment: CDR1 DFQATT and CDR2 SNEGSKA (reference sequence). The CDR3 totals 14 residues. CDR3 in amino acids: CSARERLAMVEQFF. The DNA for the CDR3 is TGCAGTGCTAGAGAACGGCTAGCTATGGTTGAGCAGTTCTTC.

The sample holds a few counts of this clonotype. The chain links TRBV5-4 to TRBJ2-7, with D uncertain. CDR1 and CDR2 from the germline V gene are SGHNT and YYREEE (reference sequence). The CDR3 loop spans 13 amino acids. Trimming pared 0 bases from V and 2 bases from J, leaving 6 bases between. The CDR3 reads CASSLAPPYEQYF. The CDR3 DNA reads as TGTGCCAGCAGCTTGGCACCCCCCTACGAGCAGTACTTC. Full variable domain (rest looked up from reference TRBV5-4 and TRBJ2-7): ETGVTQSPTHLIKTRGQQVTLRCSSQSGHNTVSWYQQALGQGPQFIFQYYREEENGRGNFPPRFSGLQFPNYSSELNVNALELDDSALYLCASSLAPPYEQYFGPGTRLTVT.

This clonotype was observed at least ten times. V gene TRBV6-1 combines with J gene TRBJ1-2, with D maybe TRBD1 (6 bases). Trimming took off 6 bases at V and 6 bases at J, with 11 bases between the two ends. The CDR3 length is 12 residues. The germline V gene has CDR1 MNHNS and CDR2 SASEGT. The CDR3 reads CASREGGHGYTF. The CDR3 DNA reads TGTGCCAGCAGAGAGGGGGGACATGGCTACACCTTC.

The rearrangement uses TRBV4-2 and TRBJ2-5; 7 positions match TRBD1. The CDR3 loop spans 17 amino acids. V lost 4 bases and J lost 0; bases outside the gene matches: 11. Germline CDR1 LGHNA, CDR2 YNFKEQ. CDR3 region: CASSLGRRTGNQETQYF. The CDR3 nucleotides read TGTGCCAGCAGCCTCGGGCGGAGGACAGGAAACCAAGAGACCCAGTACTTC.

This clonotype has more than one count but fewer than ten. DNA for the CDR3: TGTGCCAGCAGCGCCGTCCCGGGACACAACACCGGGGAGCTGTTTTTT. It yields the protein CASSAVPGHNTGELFF. This chain connects TRBV9 to TRBJ2-2, with D possibly being TRBD1 (6 bases). Germline V gives CDR1 SGDLS, CDR2 YYNGEE. Trimming pared 3 bases from V and 2 bases from J, leaving 14 bases between. This CDR3 is 16 amino acids long.

This clonotype was seen more than once but under ten times. CDR3: CASSPLGLAGRNEQFF. DNA for the CDR3: TGTGCCAGCTCACCACTAGGACTAGCGGGGAGGAATGAGCAGTTCTTC. This chain connects TRBV18 to TRBJ2-1; 12 positions match TRBD2. The ends lost 1 base at V and 7 bases at J; junction bases unmatched: 5. The CDR3 totals 16 residues. Germline assignment: CDR1 KGHSH and CDR2 LQKENI.